These 10 T cell receptor beta chains were all obtained from the same sample, sequenced in a study of shared clonotypes between healthy human individuals. TCRdb's table, derived via immunoSEQ multiplex PCR, lists solely in-frame clones and lacks some. Among a few hundred thousand clones listed, 79% were seen once. The material sequenced was PBMCs. Receptors were obtained from a woman in her thirties or forties in good health. Some clones in this sample may be carry-over from other donors' samples.

The chain combines TRBV14 with TRBJ1-4; 9 positions match TRBD1. The germline V gene has CDR1 SGHDN and CDR2 FVKESK. With 0 bases clipped from V and 7 bases from J, the junction kept 9 bases outside the gene matches. The CDR3 consists of 17 residues. The CDR3 bases are TGTGCCAGCAGCCAAGATCTCCGACAGGGGGGAGGTGAAAAACTGTTTTTT. Its translation is CASSQDLRQGGGEKLFF.

This clone was seen more than once but under ten times. The same CDR3 is also encoded by other DNA sequences in this sample. The rearrangement uses TRBV9 and TRBJ2-2, with no clear D. Trimming removed 7 bases at V and 4 bases at J, with 8 bases between. CDR1 is SGDLS, CDR2 YYNGEE, per germline. The CDR3 has 12 amino acids. CDR3 sequence: CASSEGTGELFF. The CDR3 DNA follows: TGTGCCAGCTCCGAAGGCACCGGGGAGCTGTTTTTT.

The chain has TRBV28 and TRBJ1-5, with 11 nucleotides matching TRBD1. Germline-derived CDR1 and CDR2 are MDHEN and SYDVKM. The trim removed 11 bases at V and 5 bases at J, leaving 8 bases unmatched. The CDR3 loop spans 14 amino acids. CDR3 sequence: CAGRTGGSDQPQHF. Written as DNA, the CDR3 is TGTGCCGGACGGACAGGGGGCTCTGATCAGCCCCAGCATTTT.

The genes are TRBV5-1 and TRBJ2-7; D perhaps matches TRBD1 (5 bases). The CDR3 runs 14 residues. V dropped 3 bases and J dropped 1 base, with 11 bases sitting between them. Germline CDR1 SGHRS, CDR2 YFSETQ. For the CDR3, the DNA is TGCGCCAGCAGCTCCGGACCAGGGTCCTACGAGCAGTACTTC. Amino acids: CASSSGPGSYEQYF. Full variable domain (outside the CDR3, taken from reference TRBV5-1 and TRBJ2-7): KAGVTQTPRYLIKTRGQQVTLSCSPISGHRSVSWYQQTPGQGLQFLFEYFSETQRNKGNFPGRFSGRQFSNSRSEMNVSTLELGDSALYLCASSSGPGSYEQYFGPGTRLTVT.

This clone was picked up a small number of times. Other DNA sequences in this sample translate to the same CDR3. This chain links TRBV11-2 with TRBJ1-2; TRBD1 aligns across 7 bases. J lost 4 bases, V lost 1 base, and 3 bases had no gene match. The CDR3 totals 14 residues. Germline V CDR1 and CDR2: SGHAT, FQNNGV. CDR3 protein: CASSLAGGGYGYTF. The CDR3 DNA follows: TGTGCCAGCAGCTTAGCAGGGGGAGGCTATGGCTACACCTTC.

This clone occurred many times. J is TRBJ2-3 and V is TRBV7-9; D call uncertain. This CDR3 is built from 15 residues. The germline V gene has CDR1 SEHNR and CDR2 FQNEAQ (reference sequence). Trimming removed 3 bases at V and 2 bases at J, with 12 bases between. The CDR3 spells CASSFQGLDTDTQYF. As DNA, the CDR3 is TGTGCCAGCAGCTTCCAAGGCCTGGACACAGATACGCAGTATTTT. Based on the CDR3 plus reference TRBV7-9 and TRBJ2-3, the full variable domain is DTGVSQNPRHKITKRGQNVTFRCDPISEHNRLYWYRQTLGQGPEFLTYFQNEAQLEKSRLLSDRFSAERPKGSFSTLEIQRTEQGDSAMYLCASSFQGLDTDTQYFGPGTRLTVL.

V is TRBV4-1 and J is TRBJ1-5; a weak D match, TRBD1 (6 bases). The CDR3 is 15 residues long. The V end was cut by 4 bases, the J end by 3 bases, with 13 bases between. Germline-derived CDR1 and CDR2 are MGHRA and YSYEKL. CDR3 protein: CASSPRTAVNQPQHF. CDR3 sequence (DNA): TGCGCCAGCAGCCCCAGGACAGCCGTCAATCAGCCCCAGCATTTT.

The chain carries TRBV6-4 and TRBJ2-1, with 13 bases fitting TRBD2. Trimming at V came to 2 bases and at J to 9 bases, leaving 10 bases not matched to a gene. The CDR3 has 17 residues. CDR1 and CDR2 (germline): MRHNA, SNTAGT. The CDR3 sequence is CASSDQPGTSGIIEQFF. CDR3 DNA: TGTGCCAGCAGTGACCAACCCGGGACTAGCGGGATCATTGAGCAGTTCTTC.

The CDR3 DNA reads as TGTGCCTGGAGTGTTGGTCTAGCGGACCAAGAGACCCAGTACTTC. This gives the protein CAWSVGLADQETQYF. The chain recombines TRBV30 with TRBJ2-5, with 7 bases that match TRBD2. V was pared by 0 bases and J by 0 bases, with 4 bases of the junction left unmatched. Germline lookup yields CDR1 GTSNPN and CDR2 SVGIG (reference sequence). The CDR3 spans 15 residues.

The chain uses TRBV27 and TRBJ2-3; the D is unclear. This CDR3 comprises 18 residues. Trimming cost V 8 bases and J 2 bases, with 26 bases left between them. CDR1 is MNHEY and CDR2 is SMNVEV in the germline V gene (reference sequence). The CDR3 sequence is CASESPSINSPTTDTQYF. The CDR3 DNA reads as TGTGCCAGCGAGTCCCCCTCTATCAACAGCCCTACCACAGATACGCAGTATTTT.